This entry describes one T cell receptor beta chain. What this receptor recognizes is not known. No qualities accompany the bases; no much larger clone lies one base away. The cohort comprised more than 550 healthy bone marrow donors. Cohort members were all nominally healthy when sampled, although unrecorded immune exposures were likely present. The donor tested CMV seronegative and was one of the 352 seronegative cohort members. A peripheral blood sample was provided by each donor, and peripheral blood mononuclear cells were used for TCR beta sequencing. Genomic DNA extraction from the blood cell samples was performed with the Qiagen DNeasy Blood Extraction Kit. Receptor libraries were prepared by the immunoSEQ multiplex PCR assay. A mixture of 60 forward primers for TCR Vbeta segments and 13 reverse primers for TCR Jbeta segments was used in the multiplex PCR. Amplification of the CDR3 region of rearranged TCR beta genes was performed with a multiplex PCR assay on genomic DNA. The amplified TCR beta libraries were sequenced on the Illumina HiSeq System as 87-base-pair reads. For the original study's pipeline: In a later analysis, around 80 million unique TCR beta chains were counted across the roughly 610 repertoires, and some 10 million of these chains were shared by at least two donors. To remove PCR and sequencing errors, raw reads were error-corrected and collapsed into unique sequences using a nearest-neighbor algorithm that merged closely related sequences. CDR3 sequences were aligned to IMGT reference sequences to assign V, D and J gene segments. For a sequence to be retained, at least a six-nucleotide match to both a V gene segment and a J gene segment was required. Rearrangements were classified as productive when the CDR3 lacked stop codons and remained in frame with V and J, and all other rearrangements were classified as non-productive. Following IMGT convention, CDR3 was defined as the stretch from the second conserved V-encoded cysteine to the conserved J-encoded phenylalanine. Sequences without an unambiguous match to a single V gene segment were excluded from the earlier analysis of about 640 of the donors. An earlier analysis of a few hundred of the donors classified V segments as functional when productive rearrangements were above 56.7% and as segregating when the standard deviation between donors was above 5%. A statistical classification framework was built for diagnosing cytomegalovirus status from the catalog of TCR beta chain sequences. In a later analysis, V and J genes were assigned by comparing TCR nucleotide sequences against IMGT/GENE-DB human TR gene sequences. Using the TCRdist pipeline, a later analysis assigned CDR3 sequences along with most-parsimonious VDJ recombination scenarios. In a later analysis, each TCR beta chain was defined by its CDR3 amino acid sequence together with its V-gene family, and reads lacking a unique V-gene family were excluded. As a way to deal with suspected cross-contamination and a sequencing artifact, a later analysis dropped 450 to 600 nucleotide sequences that were highly shared and had low generation probability. In a later analysis, a clonal expansion index for each public chain was calculated from normalized within-repertoire ranks of inferred template counts. A later analysis computed generation probabilities with a VDJ recombination model fitted to out-of-frame rearrangements, and checked the results against IGoR. Hypergeometric tests were used in a later analysis to score TCR-TCR, TCR-HLA and TCR-CMV co-occurrence, with a repertoire-size bias correction applied to the TCR pairs. To estimate false discovery rates, a later analysis permuted the HLA or CMV assignments 20 times. In a later analysis, co-occurring TCRs were grouped using DBSCAN, and TCRdist sequence similarity was added for clustering within HLA-allele-positive subsets. Repertoires with fewer than 30,000 or more than 120,000 public chains were left out of co-occurrence clustering, as were several repertoires with anomalous nucleotide sharing. TCRdb took this table from immuneACCESS and kept in-frame rearrangements with V and J called. Such tables lack part of the clones; where checked against another copy, unresolved V genes explain under half of the gap, and the rest is unexplained. V and J calls and clone size come straight from that table; D and trimming were deduced from the DNA. This sample gives some 140,000 clones in total; 70% to 80% of them show up just once. 3.1% of the sample is taken by the ten largest.

These data are taken from a study of cytomegalovirus exposure and HLA in healthy donors (dated by TCRdb to 2016 to 2017). With respect to the entire study: In an earlier analysis of roughly 590 of the donors, about 270 Gb of sequence data and 90 million to 120 million unique TCR beta sequences from 150 million to 200 million T cells were reported. Typing coverage differed by locus: A, B, C, DRB1 and DQB1 were typed in roughly 620-640 donors, DQA1 in about 510, DPA1 in around 600, and DPB1 in just under 480. To predict cytomegalovirus infection status, the study combined high-throughput TCR immunosequencing, statistical association of individual TCRs with disease status, and machine learning. Among about 360 genotyped donors of the cohort, an average of about 240,000 unique TCR beta nucleotide sequences were sequenced per donor, roughly 18% of them non-productive. Of the approximately 400 genotyped donors, 75% to 85% were placed in the genetic ancestry cluster associated with self-reported Caucasian donors. A later analysis re-analyzed previously published TCR beta repertoires from approximately 700 donors and added high-resolution HLA genotyping to study TCR occurrence patterns. In an earlier analysis of a few hundred of the donors, high-throughput TCR beta sequencing was used to judge whether each TCR beta V gene segment behaved as functional or pseudogenic. Because of strong linkage in the cohort, roughly 5 DR-DQ haplotypes were treated as single units for association and clustering. In addition to the first cohort of roughly 670 subjects, a separate validation cohort of approximately 110 different subjects was used. Around 320 gigabases of sequencing data and 80 million or so unique TCR sequences were included in an early release covering about 620 HLA-typed donors. The study used immunosequencing to profile the T cell repertoires of around 600 subjects and linked those repertoires to cytomegalovirus serostatus. Every discovery cohort repertoire had been produced on one sequencing platform. The aim of the study was to test whether cataloging public T cell receptors could identify signatures of past pathogen exposure. Donor age, sex, ethnicity and CMV serostatus were compiled alongside the repertoire data. HLA typing included class I and class II loci at four-digit resolution. In the later analysis, no new phenotypic data were used to find candidate immune exposures; instead, reliance was placed on TCR beta sequences and their occurrence across donors. Genome-wide SNP genotypes for about three fifths of the roughly 670 donors were used in a later genetic analysis, which treated that subset as a discovery cohort. Points the paper makes about the study in general: A later analysis found that HLA-associated TCR beta chains were more clonally expanded and had lower generation probabilities than equally common non-associated chains. Across donors, most TCR sequences were observed very rarely, whereas some public TCRs were present in many individuals. The authors suggested that the approach could potentially be generalized to other disease states and immunological phenotypes. Correlated functional status among segregating V segments might be attributable to linkage disequilibrium, but an unknown experimental factor could not be ruled out. This cohort had only TCR beta chains sequenced, and the lack of alpha or paired-chain data limited which features could be detected. Sequencing depth was assumed to be roughly uniform across donors in the presence/absence analyses, though that assumption may not hold. Because some donors lacked HLA typing at each locus, the association tests relied only on the typed subset. A further reported finding was that TCR beta sequences accurately predicted the HLA-A and HLA-B alleles for most subjects in the first cohort. In an earlier analysis of fewer than 750 of the donors, most TCR beta V segments were observed in productive rearrangements about 87% or about 30% of the time, broadly matching IMGT annotations. In the study, approximately 160 TCR beta chains were listed as associated with cytomegalovirus. CMV serostatus was the only immune exposure information available for the cohort. Because counts were too low, about 17 rarely observed V segments, including chromosome 9 orphons, were excluded from the earlier analysis of several hundred of the donors. Specific HLA alleles were associated with 15,000 to 20,000 TCR beta sequences at a false discovery rate of 0.05 in a later analysis. In both the original and validation cohorts, the classifier was reported to diagnose cytomegalovirus status with high specificity and sensitivity. A later analysis found that most CMV-associated TCR beta chains appeared HLA-restricted, with HLA associations seemingly driven largely by CMV exposure. Because the 87-base-pair reads could not distinguish some IMGT-functional V segments, including TRBV6-2 and TRBV6-3, those segments were excluded. When HLA alleles, especially DR and DQ, strongly co-occurred, TCR associations were difficult to assign to individual alleles. In a later genetic analysis, a missense DCLRE1C variant was associated with V-gene and J-gene trimming of TCR beta chains, and the association was replicated in an independent cohort. Compared with the roughly 720-donor mean, donors in an Asian-associated ancestry cluster had fewer N-insertions in productive TCRs, according to a later genetic analysis. Several of the top co-occurrence clusters appeared to be linked to parvovirus B19, influenza, CMV and Epstein-Barr virus, according to a later analysis. In vitro tests confirmed that a few of the cytomegalovirus-associated TCR beta chains recognize cytomegalovirus antigens. In a later analysis, TCR association rates were found to vary across HLA loci, with the most associated TCRs seen for DRB1 alleles and the fewest for HLA-C alleles. A cluster of highly shared sequence variants was judged likely to be a technical artifact of the sequencing pipeline.

From the cysteine up to the phenylalanine, the CDR3 has a length of 14 residues. CDR3 DNA only is kept here, 42 bases in frame from base 1. From the germline V gene, CDR1 is SGHRS and CDR2 is YFSETQ. The germline V and J ends show losses of 5 bases and 3 bases respectively, and no gene match explains 4 bases of the junction. The chain was built from TRBV5-1 and TRBJ2-2, and 7 bases in between align with TRBD2. Source material: PBMCs. The sequence was collected from a female donor in good health and CMV-seronegative. The CDR3 reads as follows: CASSWGGDTGELFF. The sequenced DNA is TGCGCCAGCAGTTGGGGAGGGGACACCGGGGAGCTGTTTTTT.